This passage covers 13 T cell receptor beta chains from one sample sequenced in a study of blood T cell repertoires in COVID-19. Libraries were prepared by immunoSEQ multiplex PCR; TCRdb keeps only in-frame clonotypes and omits some of them. The sample records 250,000 to 350,000 clones, 80% to 90% being singletons. Sequenced input: peripheral blood. These receptors originate from a woman in her 50s who had recovered from COVID-19.

This chain's CDR3 is CASSFGDRGLGEKLFF. The CDR3 nucleotides read TGTGCCAGCAGTTTCGGCGACAGGGGGCTTGGAGAAAAACTGTTTTTT. The chain has TRBV28 and TRBJ1-4; TRBD1 aligns across 10 bases. This CDR3 spans 16 amino acids. CDR1 is MDHEN and CDR2 is SYDVKM in the germline V gene. V gave up 3 bases and J gave up 8 bases; unmatched junction bases: 9.

This chain links TRBV28 with TRBJ2-2; TRBD2 agrees at 14 bases. The CDR3 is made up of 18 amino acids. J gave up 0 bases and V 6 bases, and 6 bases lay outside the gene matches. CDR1 is MDHEN, CDR2 SYDVKM, per germline. CDR3 DNA: TGTGCCAGCAGACCCGGACTAGCGGGGGGCGCGAACACCGGGGAGCTGTTTTTT. It is translated as CASRPGLAGGANTGELFF.

The chain joins TRBV5-6 to TRBJ2-2; 8 bases fit TRBD1. Trimming cost V 0 bases and J 6 bases; bases outside gene matches: 4. CDR1 is SGHDT, CDR2 YYEEEE, per germline. The CDR3 length is 15 residues. In nucleotides, the CDR3 is TGTGCCAGCAGCTTGGAGCCAGGGGGCGCCGGGGAGCTGTTTTTT. It encodes CASSLEPGGAGELFF.

This clone came up once. The rearrangement joins TRBV6-2 or TRBV6-3 to TRBJ2-1; D is uncertain. The CDR3 length is 12 residues. Germline CDR1 MNHEY, CDR2 SVGEGT. V shed 6 bases and J shed 5 bases, with 8 bases lying between them. CDR3 bases: TGTGCCAGCAGCCCCCTAAACAATGAGCAGTTCTTC. Translating it yields CASSPLNNEQFF.

The V gene is TRBV11-2, the J gene TRBJ1-2; the D is unclear. The germline gives CDR1 SGHAT, CDR2 FQNNGV. The CDR3 is 14 residues long. The V end lost 1 base, the J end lost 6 bases, and 12 bases lay between the germline ends. The CDR3, as DNA: TGTGCCAGCAGCTTAGTGTTTTCGGGAGATGGCTACACCTTC. This gives the protein CASSLVFSGDGYTF. Based on the CDR3 plus reference TRBV11-2 and TRBJ1-2, the full variable domain is EAGVAQSPRYKIIEKRQSVAFWCNPISGHATLYWYQQILGQGPKLLIQFQNNGVVDDSQLPKDRFSAERLKGVDSTLKIQPAKLEDSAVYLCASSLVFSGDGYTFGSGTRLTVV.

This clone was observed once. The gene calls are TRBV11-2 and TRBJ2-2; 7 nucleotides line up with TRBD2. Losses at the gene ends were 2 bases for V and 6 bases for J; bases not matched to a gene: 6. CDR1 and CDR2 (germline): SGHAT, FQNNGV. CDR3 size: 15 residues. CDR3 in amino acids: CASSLRGVFAGELFF. The CDR3 bases are TGTGCCAGCAGCTTACGGGGGGTTTTCGCCGGGGAGCTGTTTTTT. Combining the CDR3 with reference TRBV11-2 and TRBJ2-2 gives the whole variable domain EAGVAQSPRYKIIEKRQSVAFWCNPISGHATLYWYQQILGQGPKLLIQFQNNGVVDDSQLPKDRFSAERLKGVDSTLKIQPAKLEDSAVYLCASSLRGVFAGELFFGEGSRLTVL.

The chain carries TRBV20-1 and TRBJ1-5; D is undetermined. Germline loops: CDR1 DFQATT, CDR2 SNEGSKA (reference sequence). The V and J ends lost 8 bases and 11 bases respectively, with 16 bases between them. The CDR3 totals 11 residues. As DNA, the CDR3 is TGCAGTAGACGAGTAGGGAGGGCCCAGCATTTT. Its protein is CSRRVGRAQHF.

The J gene is TRBJ1-1, the V gene TRBV2, with D unclear. The CDR3 is 13 residues long. Trimming shortened V by 6 bases and J by 1 base, and 9 bases separated the two germline ends. Germline V lookup: CDR1 SNHLY, CDR2 FYNNEI. The CDR3 DNA is TGTGCCAGCAGCGCGAGTAGGAACACTGAAGCTTTCTTT. Protein product: CASSASRNTEAFF.

This chain uses TRBV27 with TRBJ1-5; tentative D call: TRBD1 (6 bases). Per the germline V gene, CDR1 is MNHEY and CDR2 is SMNVEV (reference sequence). This CDR3 is 14 amino acids long. V shed 2 bases and J shed 4 bases, with 9 bases lying between them. CDR3 residues: CASSLQGINQPQHF. CDR3 nucleotide sequence: TGTGCCAGCAGTTTACAGGGGATTAATCAGCCCCAGCATTTT.

This chain uses TRBV24-1 with TRBJ2-1, with unresolved D. CDR1 and CDR2 from the germline V gene are KGHDR and SFDVKD. V shed 0 bases and J shed 2 bases, with 4 bases lying between them. This CDR3 contains 14 residues. DNA of the CDR3: TGTGCCACCAGTGATTTGGCGACCTACAATGAGCAGTTCTTC. Encoded protein: CATSDLATYNEQFF.

The chain combines TRBV19 with TRBJ2-3, with D uncertain. CDR1 and CDR2 (germline): LNHDA, SQIVND (reference sequence). V lost 6 bases to trimming and J lost 4 bases, with 11 bases between them. This CDR3 spans 13 amino acids. The CDR3 DNA sequence: TGTGCCAGTAGCCTCCAGGCCCCAGATACGCAGTATTTT. Encoded protein: CASSLQAPDTQYF.

V usage is TRBV18 and J usage is TRBJ1-2; tentatively, D is TRBD1 (5 bases). In germline, CDR1 is KGHSH, CDR2 LQKENI. The CDR3 spans 13 residues. With 0 bases removed from V and 4 bases from J, the gap between germline ends came to 6 bases. CDR3 DNA sequence: TGTGCCAGCTCACCACCCGACAGCTATGGCTACACCTTC. This sequence encodes CASSPPDSYGYTF.

The gene calls are TRBV15 and TRBJ1-2; 7 nucleotides align to TRBD1. Trimming removed 0 bases from V and 11 bases from J; junction bases left unmatched: 9. The CDR3 runs to 14 residues. Per the germline V gene, CDR1 is LNHNV and CDR2 is YYDKDF (reference sequence). Written as DNA, the CDR3 is TGTGCCACCAGCAGAGATCGGGCAGGGGGTATTTACACCTTC. Amino acids: CATSRDRAGGIYTF.